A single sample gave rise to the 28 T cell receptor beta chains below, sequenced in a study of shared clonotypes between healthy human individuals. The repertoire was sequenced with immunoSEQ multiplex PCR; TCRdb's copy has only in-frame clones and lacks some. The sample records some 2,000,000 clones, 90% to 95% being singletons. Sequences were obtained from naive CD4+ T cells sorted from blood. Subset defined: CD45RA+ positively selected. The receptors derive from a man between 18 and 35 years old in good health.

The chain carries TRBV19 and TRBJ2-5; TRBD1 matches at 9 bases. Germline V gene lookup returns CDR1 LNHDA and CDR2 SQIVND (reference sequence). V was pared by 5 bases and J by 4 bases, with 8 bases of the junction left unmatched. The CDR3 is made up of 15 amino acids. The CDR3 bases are TGTGCCAGTAGTCCCCTCCGACAGGGGGGAGAGACCCAGTACTTC. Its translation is CASSPLRQGGETQYF.

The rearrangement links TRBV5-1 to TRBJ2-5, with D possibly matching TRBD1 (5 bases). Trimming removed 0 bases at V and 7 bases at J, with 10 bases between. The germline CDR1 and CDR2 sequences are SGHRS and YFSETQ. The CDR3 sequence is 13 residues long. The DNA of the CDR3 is TGCGCCAGCAGCTTGGGTTTCCAGGGGACCCAGTACTTC. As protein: CASSLGFQGTQYF.

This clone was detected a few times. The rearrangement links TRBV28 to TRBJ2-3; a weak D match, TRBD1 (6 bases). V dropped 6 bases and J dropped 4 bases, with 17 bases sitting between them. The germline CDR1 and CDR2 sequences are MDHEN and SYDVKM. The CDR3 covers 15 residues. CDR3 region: CASSPQGKLADTQYF. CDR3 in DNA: TGTGCCAGCAGCCCACAGGGAAAACTGGCAGATACGCAGTATTTT.

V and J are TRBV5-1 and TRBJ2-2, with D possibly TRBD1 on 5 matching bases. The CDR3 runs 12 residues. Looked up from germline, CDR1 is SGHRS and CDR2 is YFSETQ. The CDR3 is CVGQGNTGELFF. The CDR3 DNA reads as TGCGTTGGGCAGGGGAACACCGGGGAGCTGTTTTTT. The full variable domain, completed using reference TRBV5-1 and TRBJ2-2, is KAGVTQTPRYLIKTRGQQVTLSCSPISGHRSVSWYQQTPGQGLQFLFEYFSETQRNKGNFPGRFSGRQFSNSRSEMNVSTLELGDSALYLCVGQGNTGELFFGEGSRLTVL.

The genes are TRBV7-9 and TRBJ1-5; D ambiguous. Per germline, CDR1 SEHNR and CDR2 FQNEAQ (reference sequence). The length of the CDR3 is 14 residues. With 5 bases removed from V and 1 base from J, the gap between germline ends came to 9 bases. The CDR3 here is CASSPRESNQPQHF. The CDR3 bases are TGTGCCAGCAGCCCCCGGGAGAGCAATCAGCCCCAGCATTTT.

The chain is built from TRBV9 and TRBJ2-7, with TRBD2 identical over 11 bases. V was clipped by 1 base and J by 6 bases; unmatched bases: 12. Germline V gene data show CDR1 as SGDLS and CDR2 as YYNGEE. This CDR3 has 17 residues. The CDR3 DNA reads TGTGCCAGCAGCGTAATGGGGACTAGCGGAACACGGGGCGAGCAGTACTTC. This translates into CASSVMGTSGTRGEQYF.

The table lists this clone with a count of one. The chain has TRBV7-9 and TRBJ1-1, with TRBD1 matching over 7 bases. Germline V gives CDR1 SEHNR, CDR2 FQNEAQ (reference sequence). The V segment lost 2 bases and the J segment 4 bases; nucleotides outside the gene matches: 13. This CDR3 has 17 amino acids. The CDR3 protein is CASSLRRTGQGGTEAFF. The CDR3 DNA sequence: TGTGCCAGCAGCTTAAGACGGACAGGCCAGGGGGGCACTGAAGCTTTCTTT.

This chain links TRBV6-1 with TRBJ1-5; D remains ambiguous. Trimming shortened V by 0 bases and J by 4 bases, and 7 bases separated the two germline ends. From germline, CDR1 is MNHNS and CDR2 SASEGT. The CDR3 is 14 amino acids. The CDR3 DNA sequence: TGTGCCAGCAGTGAAGCGCGTACTAATCAGCCCCAGCATTTT. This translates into CASSEARTNQPQHF.

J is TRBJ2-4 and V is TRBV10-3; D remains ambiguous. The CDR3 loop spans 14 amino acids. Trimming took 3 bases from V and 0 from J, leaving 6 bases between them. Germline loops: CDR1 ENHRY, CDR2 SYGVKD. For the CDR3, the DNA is TGTGCCATCAGTGAAGGGATAGCCAAAAACATTCAGTACTTC. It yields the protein CAISEGIAKNIQYF.

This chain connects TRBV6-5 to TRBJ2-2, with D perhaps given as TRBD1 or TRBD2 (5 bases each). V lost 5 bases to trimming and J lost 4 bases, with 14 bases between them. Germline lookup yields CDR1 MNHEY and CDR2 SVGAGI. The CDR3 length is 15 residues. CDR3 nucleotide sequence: TGTGCCAGCAGTCGGGACCCGGCGGGCACCGGGGAGCTGTTTTTT. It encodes CASSRDPAGTGELFF.

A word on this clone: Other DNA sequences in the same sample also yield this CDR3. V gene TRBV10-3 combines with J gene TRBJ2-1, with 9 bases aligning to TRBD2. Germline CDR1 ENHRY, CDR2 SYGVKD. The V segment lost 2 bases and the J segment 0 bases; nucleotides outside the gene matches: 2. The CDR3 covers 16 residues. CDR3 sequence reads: CAISELTSGSYNEQFF. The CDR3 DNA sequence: TGTGCCATCAGTGAGCTGACTAGCGGCTCCTACAATGAGCAGTTCTTC.

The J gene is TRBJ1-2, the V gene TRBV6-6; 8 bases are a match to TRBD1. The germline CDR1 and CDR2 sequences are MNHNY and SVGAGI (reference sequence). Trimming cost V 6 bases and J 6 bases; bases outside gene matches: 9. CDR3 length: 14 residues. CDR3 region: CASRFSGGADGYTF. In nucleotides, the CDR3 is TGTGCCAGCAGGTTCTCAGGGGGCGCGGATGGCTACACCTTC.

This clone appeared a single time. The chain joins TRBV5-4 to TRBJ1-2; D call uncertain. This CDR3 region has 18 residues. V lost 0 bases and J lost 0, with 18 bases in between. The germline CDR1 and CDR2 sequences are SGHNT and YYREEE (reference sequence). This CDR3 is CASSLEVGFRAPNYGYTF. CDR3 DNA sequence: TGTGCCAGCAGCTTGGAAGTAGGTTTCCGAGCCCCTAACTATGGCTACACCTTC.

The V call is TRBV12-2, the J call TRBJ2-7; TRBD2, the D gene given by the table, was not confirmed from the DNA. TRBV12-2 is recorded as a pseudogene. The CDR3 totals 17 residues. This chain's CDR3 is CASRLDPPRLVPYEQYF. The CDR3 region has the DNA TGTGCAAGTCGCTTAGACCCTCCTCGACTAGTACCCTACGAGCAGTACTTC.

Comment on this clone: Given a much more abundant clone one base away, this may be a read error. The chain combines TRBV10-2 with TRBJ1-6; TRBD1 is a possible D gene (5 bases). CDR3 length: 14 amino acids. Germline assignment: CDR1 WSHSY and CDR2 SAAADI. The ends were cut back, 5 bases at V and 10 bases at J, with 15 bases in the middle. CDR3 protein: CASSRRGIQSPLHF. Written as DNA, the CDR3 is TGCGCCAGCAGTAGACGGGGGATTCAGTCACCCCTCCACTTT.

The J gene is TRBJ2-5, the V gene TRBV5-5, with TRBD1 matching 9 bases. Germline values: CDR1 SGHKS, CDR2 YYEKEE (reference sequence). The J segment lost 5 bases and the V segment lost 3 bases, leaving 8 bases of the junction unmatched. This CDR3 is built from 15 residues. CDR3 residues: CASSSTGGPEETQYF. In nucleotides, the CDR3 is TGTGCCAGCAGCTCGACAGGGGGTCCGGAGGAGACCCAGTACTTC.

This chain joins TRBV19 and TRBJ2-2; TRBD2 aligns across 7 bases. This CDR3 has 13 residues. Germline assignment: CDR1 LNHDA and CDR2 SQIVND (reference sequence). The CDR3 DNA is TGTGGAACGGGAGGTTCAGGAACCGGGGAGCTGTTTTTT. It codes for CGTGGSGTGELFF.

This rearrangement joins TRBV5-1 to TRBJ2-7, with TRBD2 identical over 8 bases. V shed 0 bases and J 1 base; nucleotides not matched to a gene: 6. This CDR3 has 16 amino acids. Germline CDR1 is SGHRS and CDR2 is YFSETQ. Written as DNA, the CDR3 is TGCGCCAGCAGCTTGGTTCCGCTAGCGGGTTCCTACGAGCAGTACTTC. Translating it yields CASSLVPLAGSYEQYF. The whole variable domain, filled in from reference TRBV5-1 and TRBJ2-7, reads KAGVTQTPRYLIKTRGQQVTLSCSPISGHRSVSWYQQTPGQGLQFLFEYFSETQRNKGNFPGRFSGRQFSNSRSEMNVSTLELGDSALYLCASSLVPLAGSYEQYFGPGTRLTVT.

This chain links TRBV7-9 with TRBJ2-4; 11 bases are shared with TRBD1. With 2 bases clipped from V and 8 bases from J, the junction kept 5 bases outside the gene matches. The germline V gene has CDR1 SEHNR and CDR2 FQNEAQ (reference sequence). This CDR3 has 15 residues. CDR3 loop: CASSLPGQGAYIQYF. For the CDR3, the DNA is TGTGCCAGCAGCTTACCCGGACAGGGGGCTTACATTCAGTACTTC.

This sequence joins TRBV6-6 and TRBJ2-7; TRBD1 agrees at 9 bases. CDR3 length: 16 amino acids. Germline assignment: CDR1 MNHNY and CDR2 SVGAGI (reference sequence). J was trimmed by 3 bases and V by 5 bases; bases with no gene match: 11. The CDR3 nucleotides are TGTGCCAGCAGTGGGAACCGGGACAGGGCACTCTACGAGCAGTACTTC. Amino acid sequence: CASSGNRDRALYEQYF.

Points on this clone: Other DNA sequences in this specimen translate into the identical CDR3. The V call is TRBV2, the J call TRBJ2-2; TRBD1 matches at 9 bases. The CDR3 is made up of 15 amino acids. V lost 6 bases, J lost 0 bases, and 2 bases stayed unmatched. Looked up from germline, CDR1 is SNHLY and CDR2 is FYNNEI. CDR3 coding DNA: TGTGCCAGCAGCCGGGACAGGGCGAACACCGGGGAGCTGTTTTTT. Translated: CASSRDRANTGELFF.

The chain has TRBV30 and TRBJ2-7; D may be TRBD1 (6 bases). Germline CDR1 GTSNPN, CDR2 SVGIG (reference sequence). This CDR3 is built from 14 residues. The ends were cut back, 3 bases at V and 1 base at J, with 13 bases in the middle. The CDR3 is CAWSYREGSYEQYF. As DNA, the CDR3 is TGTGCCTGGAGCTACAGGGAAGGGTCCTACGAGCAGTACTTC.

The CDR3 region has the DNA TGTGCCAGCAGCCAAGGCACTAACACAGATACGCAGTATTTT. This gives the protein CASSQGTNTDTQYF. The chain recombines TRBV14 with TRBJ2-3, with D uncertain. Trimming shortened V by 1 base and J by 2 bases, and 7 bases separated the two germline ends. The CDR3 contains 14 residues. The germline V gene has CDR1 SGHDN and CDR2 FVKESK. The full variable domain, its missing parts supplied by reference TRBV14 and TRBJ2-3, is EAGVTQFPSHSVIEKGQTVTLRCDPISGHDNLYWYRRVMGKEIKFLLHFVKESKQDESGMPNNRFLAERTGGTYSTLKVQPAELEDSGVYFCASSQGTNTDTQYFGPGTRLTVL.

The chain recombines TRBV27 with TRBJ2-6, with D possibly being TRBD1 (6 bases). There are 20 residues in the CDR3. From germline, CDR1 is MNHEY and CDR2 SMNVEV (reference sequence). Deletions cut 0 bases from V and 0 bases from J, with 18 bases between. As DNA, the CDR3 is TGTGCCAGCAGTTTATCCTTAGGACAGCTTGGCAGCTCTGGGGCCAACGTCCTGACTTTC. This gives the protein CASSLSLGQLGSSGANVLTF.

CDR3 sequence (DNA): TGTGCCAGCAGTTTACTTAATGCGAGCGGGGAGCAAGATACGCAGTATTTT. It is translated as CASSLLNASGEQDTQYF. The rearrangement links TRBV27 to TRBJ2-3; 7 bases align to TRBD2. The trim removed 2 bases at V and 5 bases at J, leaving 13 bases unmatched. The germline V gene encodes CDR1 MNHEY and CDR2 SMNVEV (reference sequence). The CDR3 totals 17 residues.

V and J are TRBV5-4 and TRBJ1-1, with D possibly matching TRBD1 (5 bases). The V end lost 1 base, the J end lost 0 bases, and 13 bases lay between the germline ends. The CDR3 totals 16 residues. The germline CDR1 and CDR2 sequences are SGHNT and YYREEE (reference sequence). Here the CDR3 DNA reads TGTGCCAGCAGCTTGCCGGGACCGGCCATGAACACTGAAGCTTTCTTT. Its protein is CASSLPGPAMNTEAFF.

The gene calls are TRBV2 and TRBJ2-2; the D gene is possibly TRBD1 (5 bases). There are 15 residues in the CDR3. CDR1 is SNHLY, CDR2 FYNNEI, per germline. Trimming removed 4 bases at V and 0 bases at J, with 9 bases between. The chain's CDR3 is CASSVQGPNTGELFF. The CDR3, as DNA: TGTGCCAGCAGTGTCCAGGGCCCGAACACCGGGGAGCTGTTTTTT.

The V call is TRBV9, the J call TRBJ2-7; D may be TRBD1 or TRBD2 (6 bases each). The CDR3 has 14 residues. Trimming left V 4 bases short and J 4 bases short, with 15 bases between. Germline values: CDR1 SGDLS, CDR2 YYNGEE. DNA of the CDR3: TGTGCCAGCAGCCGGGGGCTAGAAGAATACGAGCAGTACTTC. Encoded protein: CASSRGLEEYEQYF. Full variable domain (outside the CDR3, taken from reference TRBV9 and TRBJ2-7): DSGVTQTPKHLITATGQRVTLRCSPRSGDLSVYWYQQSLDQGLQFLIQYYNGEERAKGNILERFSAQQFPDLHSELNLSSLELGDSALYFCASSRGLEEYEQYFGPGTRLTVT.